This section outlines one T cell receptor (beta chain) sequence together with its context. The sample is drawn from a study of T cell responses to AZD1222 COVID-19 vaccine. CDR1 and CDR2 from the germline V gene are LNHNV and YYDKDF (reference sequence). V was cut by 1 base and J by 7 bases, with 7 bases left in between. The length of the CDR3 is 13 residues. Generated by immunoSEQ multiplex PCR, the TCRdb table keeps only in-frame clones and is missing some. In the table there are approximately 190,000 clones, around 93% of which are singletons. The V call is TRBV15, the J call TRBJ2-2; no clear D gene. The clonotype comes from an adult in good health. The sample was peripheral blood, taken on day 0 of AZD1222 vaccination. The DNA of the CDR3 is TGTGCCACCAGCAGAGCACATGACGGGGAGCTGTTTTTT. It translates to CATSRAHDGELFF.